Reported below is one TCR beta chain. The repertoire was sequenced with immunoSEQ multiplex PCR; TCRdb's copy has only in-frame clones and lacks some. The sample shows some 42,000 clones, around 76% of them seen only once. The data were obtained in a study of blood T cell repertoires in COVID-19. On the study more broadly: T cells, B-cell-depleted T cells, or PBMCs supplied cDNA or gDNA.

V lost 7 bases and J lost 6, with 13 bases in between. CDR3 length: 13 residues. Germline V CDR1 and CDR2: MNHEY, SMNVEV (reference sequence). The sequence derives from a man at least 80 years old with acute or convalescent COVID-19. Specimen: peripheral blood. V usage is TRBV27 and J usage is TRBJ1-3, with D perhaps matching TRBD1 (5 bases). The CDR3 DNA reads TGTGCCAGCACCTCAGGGAACGAAAACACCATATATTTT. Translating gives CASTSGNENTIYF.